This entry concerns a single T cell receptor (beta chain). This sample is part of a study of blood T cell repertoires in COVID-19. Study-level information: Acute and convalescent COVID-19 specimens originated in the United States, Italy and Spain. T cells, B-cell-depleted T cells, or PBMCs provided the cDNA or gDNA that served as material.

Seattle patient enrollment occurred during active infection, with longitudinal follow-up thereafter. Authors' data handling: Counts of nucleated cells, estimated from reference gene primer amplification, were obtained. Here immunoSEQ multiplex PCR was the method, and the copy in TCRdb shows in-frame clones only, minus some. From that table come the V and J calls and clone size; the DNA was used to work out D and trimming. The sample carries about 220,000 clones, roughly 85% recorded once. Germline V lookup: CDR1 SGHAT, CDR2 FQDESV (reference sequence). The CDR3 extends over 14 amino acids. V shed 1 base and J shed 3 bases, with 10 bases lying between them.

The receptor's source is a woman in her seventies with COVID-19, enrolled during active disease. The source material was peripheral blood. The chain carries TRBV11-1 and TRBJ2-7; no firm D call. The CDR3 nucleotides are TGTGCCAGCAGCTTAGTAACTTCAGGCTACGAGCAGTACTTC. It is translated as CASSLVTSGYEQYF.